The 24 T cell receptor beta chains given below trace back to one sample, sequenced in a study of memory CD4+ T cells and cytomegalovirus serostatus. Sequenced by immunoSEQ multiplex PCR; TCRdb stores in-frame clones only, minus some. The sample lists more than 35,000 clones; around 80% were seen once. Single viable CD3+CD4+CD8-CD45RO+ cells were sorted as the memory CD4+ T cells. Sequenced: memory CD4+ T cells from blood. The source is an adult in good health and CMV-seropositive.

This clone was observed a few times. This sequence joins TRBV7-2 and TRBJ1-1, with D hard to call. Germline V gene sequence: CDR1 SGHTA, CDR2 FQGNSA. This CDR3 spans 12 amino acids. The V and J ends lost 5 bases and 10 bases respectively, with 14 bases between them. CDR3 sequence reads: CASSPNAPGAFF. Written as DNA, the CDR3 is TGTGCCAGCAGCCCCAATGCTCCAGGAGCTTTCTTT.

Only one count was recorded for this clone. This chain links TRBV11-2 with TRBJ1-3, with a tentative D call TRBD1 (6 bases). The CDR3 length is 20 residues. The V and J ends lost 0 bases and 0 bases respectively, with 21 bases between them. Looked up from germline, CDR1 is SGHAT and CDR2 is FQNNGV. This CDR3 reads CASSLDRPSGRGSSGNTIYF. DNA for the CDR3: TGTGCCAGCAGCTTAGATAGACCCTCTGGCAGGGGTTCCTCTGGAAACACCATATATTTT.

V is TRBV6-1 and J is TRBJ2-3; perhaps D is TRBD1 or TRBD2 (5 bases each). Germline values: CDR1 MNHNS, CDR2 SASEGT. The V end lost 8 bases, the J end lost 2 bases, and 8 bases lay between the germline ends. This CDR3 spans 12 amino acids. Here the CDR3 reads CASGGATDTQYF. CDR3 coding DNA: TGTGCCAGCGGGGGAGCCACAGATACGCAGTATTTT.

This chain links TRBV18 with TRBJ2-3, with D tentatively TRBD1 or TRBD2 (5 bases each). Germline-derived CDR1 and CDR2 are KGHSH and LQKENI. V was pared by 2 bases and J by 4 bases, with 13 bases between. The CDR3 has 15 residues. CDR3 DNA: TGTGCCAGCTCACCAAACAACGGGGCCGCAGATACGCAGTATTTT. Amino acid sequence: CASSPNNGAADTQYF.

The CDR3 sequence is CASSQVGGTEKLFF. CDR3 coding DNA: TGTGCCAGCAGCCAAGTTGGAGGGACTGAAAAACTGTTTTTT. This chain joins TRBV4-2 and TRBJ1-4; perhaps TRBD1 as D (5 bases). The CDR3 spans 14 residues. V lost 1 base to trimming and J lost 7 bases, with 10 bases between them. Germline V gene sequence: CDR1 LGHNA, CDR2 YNFKEQ.

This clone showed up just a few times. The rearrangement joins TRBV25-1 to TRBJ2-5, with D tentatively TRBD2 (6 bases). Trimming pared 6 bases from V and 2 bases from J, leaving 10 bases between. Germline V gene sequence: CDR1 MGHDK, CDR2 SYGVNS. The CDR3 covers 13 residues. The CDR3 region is CASRLAGQETQYF. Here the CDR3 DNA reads TGTGCCAGCAGATTGGCGGGACAAGAGACCCAGTACTTC. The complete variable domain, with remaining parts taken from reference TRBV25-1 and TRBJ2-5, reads EADIYQTPRYLVIGTGKKITLECSQTMGHDKMYWYQQDPGMELHLIHYSYGVNSTEKGDLSSESTVSRIRTEHFPLTLESARPSHTSQYLCASRLAGQETQYFGPGTRLLVL.

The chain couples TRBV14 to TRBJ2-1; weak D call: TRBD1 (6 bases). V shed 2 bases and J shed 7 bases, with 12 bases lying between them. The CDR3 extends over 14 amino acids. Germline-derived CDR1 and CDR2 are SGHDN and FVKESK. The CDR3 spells CASSQHTRGNEQFF. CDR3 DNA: TGTGCCAGCAGCCAACATACTAGGGGGAATGAGCAGTTCTTC.

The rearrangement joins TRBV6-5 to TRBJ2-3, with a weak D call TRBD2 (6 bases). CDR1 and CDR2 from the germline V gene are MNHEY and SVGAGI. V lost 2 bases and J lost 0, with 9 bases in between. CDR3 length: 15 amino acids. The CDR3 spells CASSYVGGSTDTQYF. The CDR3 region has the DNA TGTGCCAGCAGTTACGTCGGGGGTAGCACAGATACGCAGTATTTT.

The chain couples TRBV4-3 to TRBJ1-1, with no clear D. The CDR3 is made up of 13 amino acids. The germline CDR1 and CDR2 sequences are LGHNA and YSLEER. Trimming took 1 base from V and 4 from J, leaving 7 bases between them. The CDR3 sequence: CASSQGRVTEAFF. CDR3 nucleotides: TGCGCCAGCAGCCAAGGGCGGGTCACTGAAGCTTTCTTT.

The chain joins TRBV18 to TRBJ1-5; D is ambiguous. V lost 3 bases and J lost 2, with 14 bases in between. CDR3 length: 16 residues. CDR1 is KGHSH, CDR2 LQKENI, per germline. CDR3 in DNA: TGTGCCAGCTCACCCCAGTCGCGGTTGGGCAATCAGCCCCAGCATTTT. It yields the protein CASSPQSRLGNQPQHF.

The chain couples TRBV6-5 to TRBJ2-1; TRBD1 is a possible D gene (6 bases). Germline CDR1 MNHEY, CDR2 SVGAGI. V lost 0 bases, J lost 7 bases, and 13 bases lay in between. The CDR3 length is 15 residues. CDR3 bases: TGTGCCAGCAGTTACTCGTGGGACACCTCGAATGAGCAGTTCTTC. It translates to CASSYSWDTSNEQFF.

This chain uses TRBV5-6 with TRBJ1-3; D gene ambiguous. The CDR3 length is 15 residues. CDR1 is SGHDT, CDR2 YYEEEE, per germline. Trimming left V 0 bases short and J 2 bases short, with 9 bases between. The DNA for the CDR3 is TGTGCCAGCAGCTTGGGATTTGTCCCTGGAAACACCATATATTTT. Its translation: CASSLGFVPGNTIYF.

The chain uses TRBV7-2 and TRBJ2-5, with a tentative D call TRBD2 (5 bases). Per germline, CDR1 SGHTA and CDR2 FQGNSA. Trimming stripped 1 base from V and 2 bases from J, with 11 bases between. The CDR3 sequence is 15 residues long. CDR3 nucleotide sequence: TGTGCCAGCAGCTTAGGAGCGGCCCTGCAAGAGACCCAGTACTTC. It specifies CASSLGAALQETQYF.

CDR3 DNA: TGCGCCAGCAGCCAAGTCGCACATCCAACGGGTGGCTACACCTTC. Protein sequence: CASSQVAHPTGGYTF. This chain links TRBV4-1 with TRBJ1-2; D is uncertain. Germline V gives CDR1 MGHRA, CDR2 YSYEKL. V dropped 1 base and J dropped 7 bases, with 16 bases sitting between them. This CDR3 spans 15 amino acids.

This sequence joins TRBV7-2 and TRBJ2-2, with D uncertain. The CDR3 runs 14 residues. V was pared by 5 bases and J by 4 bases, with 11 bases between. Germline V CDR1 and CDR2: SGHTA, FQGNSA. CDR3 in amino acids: CASSRFVSTGELFF. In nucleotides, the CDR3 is TGTGCCAGCAGCCGCTTTGTCAGCACCGGGGAGCTGTTTTTT. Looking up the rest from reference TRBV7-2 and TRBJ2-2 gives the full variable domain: GAGVSQSPSNKVTEKGKDVELRCDPISGHTALYWYRQSLGQGLEFLIYFQGNSAPDKSGLPSDRFSAERTGGSVSTLTIQRTQQEDSAVYLCASSRFVSTGELFFGEGSRLTVL.

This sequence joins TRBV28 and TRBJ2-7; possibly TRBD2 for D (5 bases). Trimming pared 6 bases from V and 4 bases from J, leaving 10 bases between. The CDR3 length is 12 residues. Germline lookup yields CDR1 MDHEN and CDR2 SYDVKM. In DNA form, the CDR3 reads TGTGCCAGCAGCCGGACTGATTACGAGCAGTACTTC. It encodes CASSRTDYEQYF.

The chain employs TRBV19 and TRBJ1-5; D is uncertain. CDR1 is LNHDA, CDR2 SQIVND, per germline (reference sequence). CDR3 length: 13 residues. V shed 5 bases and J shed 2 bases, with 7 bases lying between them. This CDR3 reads CASSFGGNQPQHF. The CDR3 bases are TGTGCCAGTAGTTTTGGGGGCAATCAGCCCCAGCATTTT.

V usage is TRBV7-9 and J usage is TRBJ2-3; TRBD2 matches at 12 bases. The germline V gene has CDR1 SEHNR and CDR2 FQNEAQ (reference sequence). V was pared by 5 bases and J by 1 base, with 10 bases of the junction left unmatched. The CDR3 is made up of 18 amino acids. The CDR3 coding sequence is TGTGCCAGCAGCCGGCTAGCGGGAGGGCCGAAGGGCACAGATACGCAGTATTTT. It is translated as CASSRLAGGPKGTDTQYF.

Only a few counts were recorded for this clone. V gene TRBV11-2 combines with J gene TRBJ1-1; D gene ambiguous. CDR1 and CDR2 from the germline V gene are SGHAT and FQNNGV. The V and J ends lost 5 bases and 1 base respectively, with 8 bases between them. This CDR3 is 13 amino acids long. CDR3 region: CASSIGRNTEAFF. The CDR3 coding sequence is TGTGCCAGCAGCATCGGACGGAACACTGAAGCTTTCTTT.

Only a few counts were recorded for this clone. The chain's CDR3 is CASSPGTLQETQYF. The CDR3 region has the DNA TGCGCCAGCAGCCCAGGTACACTACAAGAGACCCAGTACTTC. The chain carries TRBV5-1 and TRBJ2-5; D gene ambiguous. V lost 4 bases and J 2 bases, leaving 12 bases between the germline ends. Germline assignment: CDR1 SGHRS and CDR2 YFSETQ. The CDR3 sequence is 14 residues long.

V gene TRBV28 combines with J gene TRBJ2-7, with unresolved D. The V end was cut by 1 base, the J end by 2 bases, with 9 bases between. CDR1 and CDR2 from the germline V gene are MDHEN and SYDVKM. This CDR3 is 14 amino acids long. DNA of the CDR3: TGTGCCAGCAGTTTATTGGCCTCTACCTACGAGCAGTACTTC. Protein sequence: CASSLLASTYEQYF.

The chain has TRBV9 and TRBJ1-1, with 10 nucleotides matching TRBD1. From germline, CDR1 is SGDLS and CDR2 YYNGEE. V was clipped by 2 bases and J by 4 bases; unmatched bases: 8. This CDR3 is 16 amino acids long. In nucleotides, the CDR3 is TGTGCCAGCAGCGTCGGGACAGGGGCACAAGGCACTGAAGCTTTCTTT. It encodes CASSVGTGAQGTEAFF.

The chain's CDR3 is CASSISRDETQYF. CDR3 DNA: TGTGCCAGTAGTATATCGAGGGATGAGACCCAGTACTTC. The chain joins TRBV19 to TRBJ2-5; D is perhaps TRBD2 (5 bases). CDR1 is LNHDA and CDR2 is SQIVND in the germline V gene (reference sequence). Trimming shortened V by 2 bases and J by 5 bases, and 9 bases separated the two germline ends. The CDR3 runs to 13 residues.

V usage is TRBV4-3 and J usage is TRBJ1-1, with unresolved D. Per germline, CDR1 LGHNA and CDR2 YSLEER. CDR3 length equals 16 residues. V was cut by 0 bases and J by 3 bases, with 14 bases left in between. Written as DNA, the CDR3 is TGCGCCAGCAGCCAAGATCGAAGGCAATCCTACACTGAAGCTTTCTTT. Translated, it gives CASSQDRRQSYTEAFF.